Given below is one TCR beta chain in context. TCRdb's table, derived via immunoSEQ multiplex PCR, lists solely in-frame clones and lacks some. The sample lists 95,000 to 150,000 clones; 92% were seen once. The data were obtained in a study of T cell responses to AZD1222 COVID-19 vaccine. V lost 6 bases, J lost 6 bases, and 6 bases stayed unmatched. CDR3 size: 14 residues. Germline V gene sequence: CDR1 SNHLY, CDR2 FYNNEI. V is TRBV2 and J is TRBJ2-7, with 12 bases fitting TRBD1. The sequencing here drew on peripheral blood, taken 28 days after the second AZD1222 dose. This clonotype was obtained from an adult who received the AZD1222 COVID-19 vaccine. Written as DNA, the CDR3 is TGTGCCAGCAGCGGGACAGGGGGCATCGGCGAGCAGTACTTC. It translates to CASSGTGGIGEQYF.